A selection of T cell receptor beta chains follows, all from one sample in a study of identical twins. TCRdb independently ran MiXCR on the 5' RACE reads; one entry per CDR3 protein. The sample has 460,000 or so distinct CDR3 sequences; approximately 15% are singletons. The same sample was also studied in work on yellow fever vaccine responses in identical twins.

The sample consisted of CD4+ T cells sorted from blood. These TCRs come from a woman aged 18-29 years in good health. CDR3s include the opening cysteine and the closing phenylalanine or tryptophan.

j_call v_call cdr3_aa
TRBJ1-2 TRBV30 CAWTETGRRVYGYTF
TRBJ2-7 TRBV4-3 CASSQDPGTSPHEQYF
TRBJ2-1 TRBV15 CATSTSGRGSYNEQFF
TRBJ2-1 TRBV5-1 CASSLGGVVGITNYNEQFF
TRBJ2-1 TRBV29-1 CTVKGAGGGPEQFF
TRBJ2-3 TRBV11-2 CASSLTGTSGYF
TRBJ2-5 TRBV20-1 CSAAPVAGAETQYF
TRBJ2-3 TRBV14 CASSHQGGGTDTQYF
TRBJ1-6 TRBV5-1 CASSLSGRNNSPLHF
TRBJ2-1 TRBV5-6 CASSLGGLGHNEQFF
TRBJ2-7 TRBV12-3/TRBV12-4 CASSLGFGYLNYEQYF
TRBJ1-6 TRBV19 CASSRDNEVSPLHF
TRBJ1-2 TRBV12-3/TRBV12-4 CASSFPGQWGRGYTF
TRBJ2-7 TRBV6-2/TRBV6-3 CASSDRERVTYEQYF
TRBJ2-2 TRBV20-1 CSAPKAGTTIAGELFF
TRBJ2-7 TRBV7-2 CASSLFGLPYF
TRBJ2-5 TRBV20-1 CSARDPGKGTQYF
TRBJ2-1 TRBV28 CASGLSSGRYNEQFF
TRBJ2-3 TRBV2 CASSVGTGASTDTQYF
TRBJ2-3 TRBV30 CAWSVLGGTDTQYF
TRBJ2-3 TRBV5-1 CASSFPTTFLDTQYF
TRBJ2-7 TRBV3-1 CASSQVGNEQYF
TRBJ2-2 TRBV29-1 CSVPGQGYEELFF
TRBJ2-7 TRBV27 CAGPGWQGSREQYF
TRBJ2-7 TRBV4-3 CASSLSGEGYEQYF
TRBJ2-7 TRBV28 CASTGGEVISYEQYF
TRBJ2-3 TRBV2 CASNRKGIGTDTQYF
TRBJ2-5 TRBV5-6 CASSHQLGKETQYF
TRBJ2-5 TRBV28 CASTESRWQETQYF
TRBJ2-5 TRBV29-1 CSVARLAGREETQYF
TRBJ2-7 TRBV5-1 CASSLQGTYEQYF
TRBJ2-3 TRBV28 CASRTPAGASTDTQYF
TRBJ2-3 TRBV9 CASSVDPSGGLTDTQYF
TRBJ2-1 TRBV24-1 CATSDPSGYGRSSYNEQLF
TRBJ2-7 TRBV20-1 CSEKASGSYEQYF
TRBJ2-1 TRBV5-1 CASSATSLDSYNEQFF
TRBJ2-1 TRBV7-3 CASSLYGRKSSYNEQFF
TRBJ2-1 TRBV20-1 CSAKTGVTYNEQFF
TRBJ2-7 TRBV9 CASSPLGTALYEQYF
TRBJ1-1 TRBV25-1 CASRRQGESTEAFF
TRBJ2-2 TRBV11-2 CASSLGTSGSSPGQLFF
TRBJ2-5 TRBV5-1 CASSHRRPYRNRETQYF
TRBJ2-3 TRBV6-5 CASSYSTSAGGSTDTQYF
TRBJ1-2 TRBV29-1 CSVLGTEANYGYTF
TRBJ2-7 TRBV6-5 CASSYLGVPSYEQYF
TRBJ2-1 TRBV20-1 CCAPTSGRSSSYNEQFF
TRBJ2-7 TRBV18 CASSPNREVYEQYF
TRBJ2-7 TRBV12-3/TRBV12-4 CASRRTGYEQYF
TRBJ2-4 TRBV5-6 CASRGTAKNIQYF
TRBJ2-2 TRBV5-1 CASSLAGKPNTGELFF
TRBJ2-1 TRBV24-1 CATSDTGTKYNEQFF